This T cell receptor beta chain was captured in a study of shared clonotypes between healthy human individuals. Overall study: Each donor had three CD4 naive, three CD4 memory, two CD8 naive and one CD8 memory plate.

Generated by immunoSEQ multiplex PCR, the TCRdb table keeps only in-frame clones and is missing some. The sample has around 980,000 clones, roughly 74% seen once. The V end was cut by 6 bases, the J end by 0 bases, with 16 bases between. The germline CDR1 and CDR2 sequences are MNHEY and SMNVEV (reference sequence). CDR3 length: 16 residues. J is TRBJ2-3 and V is TRBV27; unclear D gene. The source of this sequence is a man aged 18 to 29 in good health. Some clones in this sample may be carry-over from other donors' samples. Material for sequencing was memory CD4+ T cells from PBMCs. Sample subset: CD45RA-negative fraction. The CDR3: CASSRLSLGSTDTQYF. The CDR3 bases are TGTGCCAGCAGCCGACTGTCCTTGGGTAGCACAGATACGCAGTATTTT.